Listed here are 32 T cell receptor beta chains from one sample, sequenced in a study of naive and memory T cell subsets. Both TRBC1 and TRBC2 were covered by a beta constant-region primer of two equimolar oligonucleotides. One entry per CDR3 protein, called by TCRdb with MiXCR from the UMI-ligation and nested PCR reads. This sample has 100,000 or so distinct CDR3 sequences, with 6% to 7.5% found just once. Sequenced sample: central memory CD4+ T cells from blood. The receptors here all came from a human donor in good health.

Notes on this clonotype: Since a much larger clone is just one base distant, this may be a read error. The chain is built from TRBV5-5 and TRBJ2-7; D not resolved. The CDR3 is 14 residues long. Per germline, CDR1 SGHKS and CDR2 YYEKEE (reference sequence). This CDR3 is CSSSPDGLPNEQYF. CDR3 sequence (DNA): TGTTCCAGCAGCCCGGACGGCCTTCCCAACGAGCAGTACTTC.

This clonotype was detected ten times or more. The chain employs TRBV20-1 and TRBJ1-2; 7 bases align to TRBD1. The CDR3 loop spans 13 amino acids. J lost 8 bases, V lost 3 bases, and 9 bases had no gene match. Germline loops: CDR1 DFQATT, CDR2 SNEGSKA (reference sequence). DNA for the CDR3: TGCAGTGCTAGGCAGAGGACAGGCGGAGGCTACACCTTC. This gives the protein CSARQRTGGGYTF.

The table lists this clonotype with many counts. The CDR3 coding sequence is TGCACCCCAAGGACTAGCGGCGAGCAGTACTTC. Residues: CTPRTSGEQYF. V and J are TRBV1 and TRBJ2-7; the table names TRBD2, a call not compared with the DNA. TRBV1 is a known pseudogene. This CDR3 comprises 11 residues.

The V and J genes are TRBV7-2 and TRBJ2-1, with 9 bases aligning to TRBD1. This CDR3 is 15 amino acids long. Germline values: CDR1 SGHTA, CDR2 FQGNSA. The junction had 9 bases not matched to a gene; V was cut back by 5 bases and J by 7 bases. The chain's CDR3 is CASSLNRGQKNEQFF. In DNA, the CDR3 is TGTGCCAGCAGCCTAAACAGGGGGCAAAAGAATGAGCAGTTCTTC.

This clonotype was seen at least ten times. The chain links TRBV4-2 to TRBJ1-1; weak D call: TRBD1 (6 bases). Trimming shortened V by 0 bases and J by 1 base, and 12 bases separated the two germline ends. Germline CDR1 LGHNA, CDR2 YNFKEQ. The CDR3 sequence is 16 residues long. Here the CDR3 DNA reads TGTGCCAGCAGCCAAGAAAATCCGGGGGCGAACACTGAAGCTTTCTTT. It translates to CASSQENPGANTEAFF.

This chain links TRBV2 with TRBJ2-3, with D possibly TRBD2 on 5 matching bases. Germline-derived CDR1 and CDR2 are SNHLY and FYNNEI. The CDR3 has 15 amino acids. Deletions cut 2 bases from V and 0 bases from J, with 9 bases between. Here the CDR3 DNA reads TGTGCCAGCAGTGAACGAGCGGTGAGCACAGATACGCAGTATTTT. It yields the protein CASSERAVSTDTQYF.

In this sample, this clonotype turned up many times. Here the CDR3 reads CASSQVQGWQAFF. The DNA of the CDR3 is TGTGCCAGCAGCCAAGTACAGGGTTGGCAGGCTTTCTTT. The V gene is TRBV3-1, the J gene TRBJ1-1; a possible D gene is TRBD1 (6 bases). CDR1 and CDR2 from the germline V gene are LGHDT and YNNKEL (reference sequence). V lost 1 base and J lost 11, with 14 bases in between. The CDR3 loop spans 13 amino acids.

This clonotype showed up many times. The V gene is TRBV6-2 or TRBV6-3, the J gene TRBJ2-3; 7 bases are a match to TRBD2. The CDR3 loop spans 15 amino acids. Trimming cost V 7 bases and J 9 bases; bases outside gene matches: 16. The germline V gene encodes CDR1 MNHEY and CDR2 SVGEGT. CDR3 sequence reads: CASKGLGTTLMTQYF. The CDR3 coding sequence is TGTGCCAGCAAGGGGCTGGGGACTACACTTATGACGCAGTATTTT.

This clonotype has at least ten counts. The gene calls are TRBV2 and TRBJ2-3; 8 bases fit TRBD1. V shed 6 bases and J 4 bases; nucleotides not matched to a gene: 12. Germline CDR1 is SNHLY and CDR2 is FYNNEI. This CDR3 has 16 amino acids. The CDR3 loop reads CASRRTTGVGSDTQYF. The CDR3 nucleotides are TGTGCCAGCAGGCGTACGACAGGGGTTGGGTCAGATACGCAGTATTTT.

Many counts were recorded for this clonotype. The chain is built from TRBV6-2 or TRBV6-3 and TRBJ2-3, with 9 positions matching TRBD2. Germline lookup yields CDR1 MNHEY and CDR2 SVGEGT. With V trimmed by 6 bases and J by 9 bases, 10 bases remained unmatched. This CDR3 contains 14 residues. The CDR3 sequence: CASSRGTSSRTQYF. The DNA of the CDR3 is TGTGCCAGCAGCCGAGGGACTAGCAGCAGAACGCAGTATTTT.

The chain is built from TRBV6-6 and TRBJ1-5, with 9 bases identical to TRBD1. Germline loops: CDR1 MNHNY, CDR2 SVGAGI (reference sequence). This CDR3 spans 14 amino acids. Trimming at V came to 8 bases and at J to 1 base, leaving 3 bases not matched to a gene. Here the CDR3 DNA reads TGTGCCAGCGGGGACAGGGCCAGCAATCAGCCCCAGCATTTT. This codes for CASGDRASNQPQHF.

The V gene is TRBV29-1, the J gene TRBJ2-6; D uncertain. The CDR3 loop spans 13 amino acids. V dropped 4 bases and J dropped 3 bases, with 7 bases sitting between them. The germline V gene has CDR1 SQVTM and CDR2 ANQGSEA. CDR3 nucleotides: TGCAGCGTTGTTCACAGTGGGGCCAACGTCCTGACTTTC. Its protein is CSVVHSGANVLTF.

This clonotype is medium-sized. The chain joins TRBV7-2 to TRBJ1-2, with D hard to call. The CDR3 covers 13 residues. Deletions cut 6 bases from V and 1 base from J, with 9 bases between. Germline V gene lookup returns CDR1 SGHTA and CDR2 FQGNSA. The CDR3 spells CASSHTINYGYTF. The DNA of the CDR3 is TGTGCCAGCAGTCATACCATTAACTATGGCTACACCTTC.

This clonotype was counted ten times or more. The rearrangement uses TRBV7-3 and TRBJ1-1; D is unclear. The V gene lost 1 base and the J gene lost 4 bases, with 7 bases spanning the gap. This CDR3 is built from 13 residues. Germline V gives CDR1 SGHTA, CDR2 FQGTGA. The CDR3 DNA reads TGTGCCAGCAGCTTAAAGGGAGGCACTGAAGCTTTCTTT. This sequence encodes CASSLKGGTEAFF.

The chain couples TRBV29-1 to TRBJ2-3; 9 nucleotides line up with TRBD1. Germline lookup yields CDR1 SQVTM and CDR2 ANQGSEA. CDR3 length equals 15 residues. V lost 8 bases and J lost 0; bases outside the gene matches: 9. The CDR3 spells CSFTGGQGSTDTQYF. CDR3 DNA: TGCAGCTTCACGGGTGGACAGGGGAGCACAGATACGCAGTATTTT.

This clonotype came up many times. The chain links TRBV5-8 to TRBJ1-1; maybe TRBD1 (5 bases). The ends were cut back, 4 bases at V and 3 bases at J, with 10 bases in the middle. The germline CDR1 and CDR2 sequences are SGHTS and YDEGEE. The CDR3 sequence is 13 residues long. CDR3 sequence reads: CASSGDRDTEAFF. The CDR3 DNA follows: TGTGCCAGCAGCGGTGACAGAGACACTGAAGCTTTCTTT.

This rearrangement joins TRBV7-9 to TRBJ2-7; D not resolved. The CDR3 has 12 amino acids. Germline CDR1 SEHNR, CDR2 FQNEAQ (reference sequence). Trimming removed 5 bases at V and 1 base at J, with 6 bases between. CDR3 protein: CASSIESYEQYF. In nucleotides, the CDR3 is TGTGCCAGCAGCATTGAGTCCTACGAGCAGTACTTC. Variable domain in full (rest from reference TRBV7-9 and TRBJ2-7): DTGVSQNPRHKITKRGQNVTFRCDPISEHNRLYWYRQTLGQGPEFLTYFQNEAQLEKSRLLSDRFSAERPKGSFSTLEIQRTEQGDSAMYLCASSIESYEQYFGPGTRLTVT.

This clonotype was counted at least ten times. CDR3 region: CASRASGGSSGELFF. The CDR3 DNA reads TGTGCCAGCAGAGCTAGCGGGGGCTCCTCCGGGGAGCTGTTTTTT. This chain connects TRBV6-2 or TRBV6-3 to TRBJ2-2, with 10 nucleotides matching TRBD2. The CDR3 has 15 amino acids. From germline, CDR1 is MNHEY and CDR2 SVGEGT. V shed 6 bases, J shed 6 bases, and the junction held 7 bases outside the gene matches.

V and J are TRBV25-1 and TRBJ2-3; no definite D call. Germline CDR1 is MGHDK and CDR2 is SYGVNS. There are 14 residues in the CDR3. The ends were cut back, 5 bases at V and 2 bases at J, with 11 bases in the middle. The CDR3 sequence is CASSRSRSTDTQYF. CDR3 DNA: TGTGCCAGCAGTAGGAGCCGATCCACAGATACGCAGTATTTT.

Many counts were recorded for this clonotype. The rearrangement uses TRBV18 and TRBJ1-4; D call uncertain. V lost 3 bases, J lost 8 bases, and 10 bases lay in between. The CDR3 runs to 13 residues. The germline gives CDR1 KGHSH, CDR2 LQKENI. Written as DNA, the CDR3 is TGTGCCAGCTCACCGGAACGGGTAGAAAAACTGTTTTTT. It is translated as CASSPERVEKLFF.

This clonotype appeared many times. The V and J genes are TRBV6-1 and TRBJ2-4; D is possibly TRBD1 or TRBD2 (7 bases each). Germline CDR1 reads MNHNS; CDR2 reads SASEGT. The V and J ends lost 4 bases and 4 bases respectively, with 11 bases between them. This CDR3 is 14 amino acids long. DNA for the CDR3: TGTGCCAGCAGTGGCGGGGGACAGAAAAACATTCAGTACTTC. It yields the protein CASSGGGQKNIQYF.

The chain has TRBV3-1 and TRBJ1-1, with no clear D. CDR3 length equals 14 residues. V was pared by 2 bases and J by 0 bases, with 7 bases between. Per germline, CDR1 LGHDT and CDR2 YNNKEL (reference sequence). CDR3 coding DNA: TGTGCCAGCAGCCAACGCGGCTTGAACACTGAAGCTTTCTTT. Protein product: CASSQRGLNTEAFF.

This clonotype was counted a few times. J is TRBJ2-3 and V is TRBV27; D not certain. CDR1 and CDR2 (germline): MNHEY, SMNVEV (reference sequence). The CDR3 totals 13 residues. The V and J ends lost 5 bases and 3 bases respectively, with 9 bases between them. The CDR3 DNA reads as TGTGCCAGCAGTACCATAAGTACAGATACGCAGTATTTT. It is translated as CASSTISTDTQYF.

A few counts support this clonotype. The genes are TRBV6-6 and TRBJ2-3; 7 bases fit TRBD2. The V gene end was trimmed by 2 bases and the J gene end by 3 bases; junction bases not matched to a gene: 2. There are 14 residues in the CDR3. Germline V gene sequence: CDR1 MNHNY, CDR2 SVGAGI (reference sequence). The CDR3 DNA reads TGTGCCAGCAGTTACGGGGGGGTGACAGATACGCAGTATTTT. Translation: CASSYGGVTDTQYF.

V usage is TRBV28 and J usage is TRBJ2-2; 12 nucleotides align to TRBD1. This CDR3 spans 18 amino acids. J lost 3 bases, V lost 4 bases, and 9 bases had no gene match. The germline CDR1 and CDR2 sequences are MDHEN and SYDVKM. The CDR3 nucleotides are TGTGCCAGCAGTTCCTACGGGACAGGGGGCCTCTACACCGGGGAGCTGTTTTTT. It encodes CASSSYGTGGLYTGELFF.

This clonotype was counted only a few times. This chain uses TRBV27 with TRBJ2-1, with D possibly TRBD1 on 5 matching bases. The CDR3 is made up of 16 amino acids. Germline loops: CDR1 MNHEY, CDR2 SMNVEV (reference sequence). Deletions cut 10 bases from V and 0 bases from J, with 19 bases between. CDR3 DNA sequence: TGTGCCATCTCGCGCGTGGGGCGACCCTCCTACAATGAGCAGTTCTTC. Amino acid sequence: CAISRVGRPSYNEQFF.

The genes are TRBV29-1 and TRBJ1-2; 7 bases line up with TRBD1. Germline CDR1 SQVTM, CDR2 ANQGSEA. This CDR3 is 13 amino acids long. Trimming at V came to 6 bases and at J to 8 bases, leaving 12 bases not matched to a gene. CDR3 residues: CSVAPTGSEGYTF. Here the CDR3 DNA reads TGCAGCGTCGCCCCGACAGGGTCGGAAGGCTACACCTTC.

This clonotype turned up a few times. The chain couples TRBV25-1 to TRBJ2-1, with TRBD1 as a possible D gene (5 bases). The CDR3 spans 13 residues. Germline V gives CDR1 MGHDK, CDR2 SYGVNS. Trimming stripped 6 bases from V and 4 bases from J, with 10 bases between. The CDR3: CASRLQDYNEQFF. In nucleotides, the CDR3 is TGTGCCAGCAGGTTACAGGATTACAATGAGCAGTTCTTC. Combining the CDR3 with reference TRBV25-1 and TRBJ2-1 gives the whole variable domain EADIYQTPRYLVIGTGKKITLECSQTMGHDKMYWYQQDPGMELHLIHYSYGVNSTEKGDLSSESTVSRIRTEHFPLTLESARPSHTSQYLCASRLQDYNEQFFGPGTRLTVL.

The gene calls are TRBV20-1 and TRBJ2-4, with D unresolved. The CDR3 contains 11 residues. Germline CDR1 DFQATT, CDR2 SNEGSKA (reference sequence). Trimming pared 7 bases from V and 7 bases from J, leaving 11 bases between. The CDR3 loop reads CSGQYFNIQYF. CDR3 DNA: TGCAGTGGGCAGTACTTTAACATTCAGTACTTC.

This chain uses TRBV10-3 with TRBJ2-5, with 9 bases lining up with TRBD2. Germline assignment: CDR1 ENHRY and CDR2 SYGVKD. CDR3 length: 13 amino acids. The junction had 7 bases not matched to a gene; V was cut back by 9 bases and J by 5 bases. This chain's CDR3 is CAISSGGGETQYF. The CDR3 bases are TGTGCCATAAGTAGCGGGGGCGGCGAGACCCAGTACTTC.

This clonotype was detected only a few times. The chain uses TRBV5-1 and TRBJ2-3, with D perhaps TRBD2 (6 bases). This CDR3 region has 13 residues. The germline V gene encodes CDR1 SGHRS and CDR2 YFSETQ. V lost 5 bases and J 4 bases, leaving 11 bases between the germline ends. The CDR3 loop reads CASRLREADTQYF. CDR3 sequence (DNA): TGCGCCAGCAGGTTGAGGGAGGCAGATACGCAGTATTTT.

This clonotype was observed at least ten times. CDR3 sequence: CASSPPRQNTEAFF. CDR3 DNA sequence: TGTGCCAGCAGCCCTCCCCGGCAGAACACTGAAGCTTTCTTT. The chain couples TRBV7-2 to TRBJ1-1, with D unclear. CDR1 is SGHTA, CDR2 FQGNSA, per germline. CDR3 length: 14 amino acids. The V end was cut by 5 bases, the J end by 1 base, with 11 bases between.